These 10 T cell receptor beta chains were all obtained from the same sample, sequenced in a study of blood T cell repertoires in COVID-19. The table came from immunoSEQ multiplex PCR; TCRdb's copy has only in-frame clones and leaves some out. The table records 240,000 or so clones, roughly 80% of them present only once. The sequenced sample consisted of peripheral blood. These receptors originate from a woman aged 80 or over with acute or convalescent COVID-19.

This rearrangement joins TRBV18 to TRBJ2-5, with a weak D call TRBD1 (5 bases). CDR1 is KGHSH, CDR2 LQKENI, per germline. V was shortened by 1 base and J by 5 bases, with 11 bases between the two germline ends. The length of the CDR3 is 14 residues. The CDR3 region has the DNA TGTGCCAGCTCACCACTCCCAAGGGGCGAGACCCAGTACTTC. It is translated as CASSPLPRGETQYF.

CDR3 sequence reads: CASSLSGATDTQYF. For the CDR3, the DNA is TGCGCCAGCAGCTTAAGCGGGGCTACAGATACGCAGTATTTT. J is TRBJ2-3 and V is TRBV5-1, with 7 bases lining up with TRBD2. Germline V gene lookup returns CDR1 SGHRS and CDR2 YFSETQ. This CDR3 region has 14 residues. The ends lost 2 bases at V and 3 bases at J; junction bases unmatched: 3.

The chain joins TRBV7-2 to TRBJ2-1, with 7 bases aligning to TRBD1. In germline, CDR1 is SGHTA, CDR2 FQGNSA. V gave up 4 bases and J gave up 5 bases; unmatched junction bases: 2. The CDR3 runs 13 residues. CDR3 protein: CASSSGQHNEQFF. Written as DNA, the CDR3 is TGTGCCAGCAGCTCGGGACAGCACAATGAGCAGTTCTTC.

The chain combines TRBV5-6 with TRBJ1-6; TRBD1 matches 9 bases. Germline trimming cut 4 bases from V and 5 bases from J; bases unmatched to any gene: 7. The CDR3 runs to 16 residues. Germline V gene data show CDR1 as SGHDT and CDR2 as YYEEEE. In DNA form, the CDR3 reads TGTGCCAGCAGCCTCGACAGGGGGGTAAATAATTCACCCCTCCACTTT. This sequence encodes CASSLDRGVNNSPLHF.

The gene calls are TRBV7-9 and TRBJ2-7, with 7 bases matching TRBD1. The V segment lost 11 bases and the J segment 4 bases; nucleotides outside the gene matches: 23. The germline V gene encodes CDR1 SEHNR and CDR2 FQNEAQ (reference sequence). There are 17 residues in the CDR3. CDR3 in DNA: TGTGCCGTCCCCGCCACCGGCCTCGGGACAGACTCGTACGAGCAGTACTTC. Translated, it gives CAVPATGLGTDSYEQYF.

This clone appeared a few times. The V gene is TRBV5-1, the J gene TRBJ1-2; TRBD1 agrees at 8 bases. Trimming at V came to 4 bases and at J to 8 bases, leaving 4 bases not matched to a gene. From germline, CDR1 is SGHRS and CDR2 YFSETQ. The CDR3 spans 12 residues. The CDR3 nucleotides are TGCGCCAGCAGCCCTGACAGGGGAGGCTACACCTTC. Amino acids: CASSPDRGGYTF.

The chain combines TRBV7-9 with TRBJ2-7, with 11 bases matching TRBD1. CDR1 is SEHNR and CDR2 is FQNEAQ in the germline V gene (reference sequence). This CDR3 comprises 13 residues. J was trimmed by 4 bases and V by 7 bases; bases with no gene match: 3. In DNA form, the CDR3 reads TGTGCCAGCACCTGGGACAGGGGGTACGAGCAGTACTTC. Protein sequence: CASTWDRGYEQYF.

The rearrangement joins TRBV18 to TRBJ2-1; D perhaps matches TRBD1 (6 bases). V shed 3 bases and J shed 1 base, with 13 bases lying between them. The CDR3 is 16 residues long. Germline V gene lookup returns CDR1 KGHSH and CDR2 LQKENI. CDR3 DNA: TGTGCCAGCTCACCTCCCGGGACACCTTCCTACAATGAGCAGTTCTTC. Translated, it gives CASSPPGTPSYNEQFF.

The chain is built from TRBV29-1 and TRBJ1-1; the D is unclear. Trimming took off 8 bases at V and 1 base at J, with 11 bases between the two ends. Per the germline V gene, CDR1 is SQVTM and CDR2 is ANQGSEA. CDR3 size: 12 residues. The CDR3 DNA is TGCAGCACCTATCGAGGGAACACTGAAGCTTTCTTT. Its translation is CSTYRGNTEAFF. The variable domain in full, with the rest retrieved from reference TRBV29-1 and TRBJ1-1, is SAVISQKPSRDICQRGTSLTIQCQVDSQVTMMFWYRQQPGQSLTLIATANQGSEATYESGFVIDKFPISRPNLTFSTLTVSNMSPEDSSIYLCSTYRGNTEAFFGQGTRLTVV.

This clone has more than one count but fewer than ten. The gene calls are TRBV3-1 (or the pseudogene TRBV3-2) and TRBJ2-1, with 8 nucleotides matching TRBD2. The V and J ends lost 1 base and 10 bases, in that order; junction bases with no gene match: 0. The CDR3 runs 12 residues. Germline assignment: CDR1 LGHDT and CDR2 YNNKEL (reference sequence). In DNA form, the CDR3 reads TGTGCCAGCAGCCAAGCTAGCGGGGAGCAGTTCTTC. Translation: CASSQASGEQFF.